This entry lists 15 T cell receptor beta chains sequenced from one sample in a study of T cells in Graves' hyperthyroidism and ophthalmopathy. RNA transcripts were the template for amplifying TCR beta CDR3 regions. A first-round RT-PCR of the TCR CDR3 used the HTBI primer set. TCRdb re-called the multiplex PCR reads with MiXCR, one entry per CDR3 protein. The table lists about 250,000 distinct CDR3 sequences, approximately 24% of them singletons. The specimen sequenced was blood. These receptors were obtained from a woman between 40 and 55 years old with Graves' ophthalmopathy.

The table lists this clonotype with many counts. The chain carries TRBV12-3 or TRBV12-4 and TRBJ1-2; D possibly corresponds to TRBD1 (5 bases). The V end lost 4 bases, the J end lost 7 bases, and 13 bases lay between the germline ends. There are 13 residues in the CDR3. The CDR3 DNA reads TGTGCCAGCAGTTGGCAGGGAGGTCTTGGCTACACCTTC. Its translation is CASSWQGGLGYTF.

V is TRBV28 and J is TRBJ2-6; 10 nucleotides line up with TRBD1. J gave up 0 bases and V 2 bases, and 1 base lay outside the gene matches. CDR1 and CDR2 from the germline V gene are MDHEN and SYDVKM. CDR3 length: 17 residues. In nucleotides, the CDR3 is TGTGCCAGCAGTTTAGGGACAGGGGACTCTGGGGCCAACGTCCTGACTTTC. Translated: CASSLGTGDSGANVLTF.

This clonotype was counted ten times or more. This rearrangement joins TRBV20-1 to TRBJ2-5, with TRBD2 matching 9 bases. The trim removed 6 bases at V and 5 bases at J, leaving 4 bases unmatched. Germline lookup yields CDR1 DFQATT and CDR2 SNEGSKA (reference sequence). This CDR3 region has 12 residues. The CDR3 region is CSAAGGVETQYF. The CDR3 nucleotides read TGCAGTGCGGCGGGGGGGGTGGAGACCCAGTACTTC.

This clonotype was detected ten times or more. Written as DNA, the CDR3 is TGTGCCAGCCGTCGTTCGGGGGGGACTCAGCCCCAGCATTTT. This codes for CASRRSGGTQPQHF. The chain uses TRBV27 and TRBJ1-5, with D tentatively TRBD1 (5 bases). CDR1 is MNHEY and CDR2 is SMNVEV in the germline V gene (reference sequence). V lost 8 bases to trimming and J lost 6 bases, with 17 bases between them. This CDR3 is 14 amino acids long.

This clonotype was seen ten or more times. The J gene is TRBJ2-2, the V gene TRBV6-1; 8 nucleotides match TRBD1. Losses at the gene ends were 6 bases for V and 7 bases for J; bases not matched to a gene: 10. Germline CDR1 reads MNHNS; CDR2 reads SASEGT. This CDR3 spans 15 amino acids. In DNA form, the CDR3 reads TGTGCCAGCAGCCCCGGACAGGGTGGCGGCGGGGAGCTGTTTTTT. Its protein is CASSPGQGGGGELFF.

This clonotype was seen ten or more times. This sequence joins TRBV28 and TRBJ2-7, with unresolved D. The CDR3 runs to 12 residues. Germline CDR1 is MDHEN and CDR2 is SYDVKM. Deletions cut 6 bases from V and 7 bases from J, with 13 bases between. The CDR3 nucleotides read TGTGCCAGCAGCCCCGGCCGTTGGGAGCAGTACTTC. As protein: CASSPGRWEQYF.

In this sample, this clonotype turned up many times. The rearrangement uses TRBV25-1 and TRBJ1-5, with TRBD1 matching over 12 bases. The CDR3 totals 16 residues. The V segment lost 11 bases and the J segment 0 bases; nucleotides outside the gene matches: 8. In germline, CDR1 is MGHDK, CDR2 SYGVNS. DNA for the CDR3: TGTGCCCTAGGGGACAGGGGGCTTTATAGCAATCAGCCCCAGCATTTT. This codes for CALGDRGLYSNQPQHF.

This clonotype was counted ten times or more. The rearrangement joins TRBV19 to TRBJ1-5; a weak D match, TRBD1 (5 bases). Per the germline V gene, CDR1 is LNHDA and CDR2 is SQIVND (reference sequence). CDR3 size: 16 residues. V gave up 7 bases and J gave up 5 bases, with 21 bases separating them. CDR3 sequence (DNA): TGTGCCAGTACCCTTGGGGGGGGATATAATCATCAGCCCCAGCATTTT. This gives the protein CASTLGGGYNHQPQHF.

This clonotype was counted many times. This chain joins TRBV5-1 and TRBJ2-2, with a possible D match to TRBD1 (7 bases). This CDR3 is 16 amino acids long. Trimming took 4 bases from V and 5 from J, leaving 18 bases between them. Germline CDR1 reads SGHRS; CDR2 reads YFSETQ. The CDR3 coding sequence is TGCGCCAGCAGCCATGGGGGGACAGCGCGAACCGGGGAGCTGTTTTTT. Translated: CASSHGGTARTGELFF.

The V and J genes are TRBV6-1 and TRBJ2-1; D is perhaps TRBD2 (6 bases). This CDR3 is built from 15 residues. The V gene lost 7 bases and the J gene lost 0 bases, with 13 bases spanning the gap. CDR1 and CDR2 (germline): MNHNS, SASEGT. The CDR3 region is CASTTLANSYNEQFF. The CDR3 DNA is TGTGCCAGCACCACTCTAGCGAACTCCTACAATGAGCAGTTCTTC.

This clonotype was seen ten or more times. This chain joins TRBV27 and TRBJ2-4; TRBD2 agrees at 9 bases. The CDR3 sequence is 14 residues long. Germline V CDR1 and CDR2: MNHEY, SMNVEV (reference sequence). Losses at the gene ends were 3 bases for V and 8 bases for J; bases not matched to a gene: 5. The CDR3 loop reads CASSLSGRTDIQYF. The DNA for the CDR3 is TGTGCCAGCAGTTTGAGCGGGAGGACGGACATTCAGTACTTC.

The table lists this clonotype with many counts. Written as DNA, the CDR3 is TGTGCCAGCTACGAGGGGGGCAGGGGCACTGAAGCTTTCTTT. Protein: CASYEGGRGTEAFF. The rearrangement links TRBV6-5 to TRBJ1-1; a possible D gene is TRBD1 (6 bases). Trimming took 8 bases from V and 4 from J, leaving 17 bases between them. Per germline, CDR1 MNHEY and CDR2 SVGAGI. There are 14 residues in the CDR3.

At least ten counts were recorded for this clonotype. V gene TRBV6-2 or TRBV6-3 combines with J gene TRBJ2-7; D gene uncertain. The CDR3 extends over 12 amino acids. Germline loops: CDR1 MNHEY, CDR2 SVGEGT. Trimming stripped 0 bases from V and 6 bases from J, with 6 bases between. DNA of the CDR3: TGTGCCAGCAGTTACTCGAGTGGCGAGCAGTACTTC. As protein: CASSYSSGEQYF.

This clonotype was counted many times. In nucleotides, the CDR3 is TGTGCCAGCAGTTCTCCGCGGGAAACCTACGAGCAGTACTTC. Translation gives CASSSPRETYEQYF. The chain joins TRBV28 to TRBJ2-7, with D possibly TRBD2 on 6 matching bases. The CDR3 consists of 14 residues. V was cut by 4 bases and J by 2 bases, with 12 bases left in between. The V gene's germline CDR1 is MDHEN and CDR2 SYDVKM.

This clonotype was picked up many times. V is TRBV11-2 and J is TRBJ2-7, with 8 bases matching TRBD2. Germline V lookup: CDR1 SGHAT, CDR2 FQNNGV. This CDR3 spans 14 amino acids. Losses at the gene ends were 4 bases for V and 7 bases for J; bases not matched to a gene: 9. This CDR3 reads CASSSLSGSGEQYF. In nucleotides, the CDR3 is TGTGCCAGCAGCTCACTCAGCGGGAGCGGTGAGCAGTACTTC.